Listed below are T cell receptor beta chains from one sample, sequenced in a study of shared clonotypes between healthy human individuals. Generated by immunoSEQ multiplex PCR, the TCRdb table keeps only in-frame clones and is missing some. This table has 2,500,000 or so clones, roughly 92% appearing once. Sequencing used naive CD4+ T cells from PBMCs. The receptors shown here come from a man younger than 30 in good health. Some clones in this sample may be carry-over from other donors' samples. The CDR3 runs from the conserved cysteine through the conserved F or W. Fields, in order: clone size, V gene, J gene, D gene, CDR3 protein, CDR3 DNA. The D gene is left open where the match is weak. The size field is filled for only some rows; it gives once, few, many or a size class.

size: .
V: TRBV6-1
J: TRBJ2-1
D: .
CDR3: CASTWASAVVEQFF
DNA: TGTGCCAGCACCTGGGCTAGCGCCGTTGTTGAGCAGTTCTTC

size: .
V: TRBV6-1
J: TRBJ1-5
D: .
CDR3: CASSEGGLGGQPQHF
DNA: TGTGCCAGCAGTGAGGGGGGACTTGGCGGCCAGCCCCAGCATTTT

size: .
V: TRBV5-1
J: TRBJ1-2
D: TRBD1
CDR3: CASSPGQAGALGGYTF
DNA: TGCGCCAGCAGCCCGGGACAGGCCGGAGCCCTGGGGGGCTACACCTTC

size: .
V: TRBV6-5
J: TRBJ2-1
D: TRBD2
CDR3: CASSYITGGGNEQFF
DNA: TGTGCCAGCAGTTACATAACGGGAGGGGGCAATGAGCAGTTCTTC

size: .
V: TRBV9
J: TRBJ2-2
D: .
CDR3: CASSVERELFF
DNA: TGTGCCAGCAGCGTAGAACGGGAGCTGTTTTTT

size: once
V: TRBV6-5
J: TRBJ2-5
D: .
CDR3: CASSYSGWETQYF
DNA: TGTGCCAGCAGTTACTCGGGGTGGGAGACCCAGTACTTC

size: .
V: TRBV5-1
J: TRBJ2-2
D: .
CDR3: CASSRPLAGMNTGELFF
DNA: TGCGCCAGCAGCAGGCCCCTGGCAGGGATGAACACCGGGGAGCTGTTTTTT

size: .
V: TRBV5-1
J: TRBJ2-7
D: .
CDR3: CASSSAGSSYEQYF
DNA: TGCGCCAGCAGCTCCGCAGGAAGCTCCTACGAGCAGTACTTC

size: .
V: TRBV30
J: TRBJ2-1
D: TRBD2
CDR3: CAWSVGGPTEQFF
DNA: TGTGCCTGGAGTGTGGGAGGGCCAACTGAGCAGTTCTTC

size: once
V: TRBV23-1
J: TRBJ1-4
D: TRBD1
CDR3: CASSQSRDRRATNEKLFF
DNA: TGCGCCAGCAGTCAATCCCGGGACAGGCGCGCAACTAATGAAAAACTGTTTTTT

size: few
V: TRBV6-6
J: TRBJ2-7
D: TRBD1
CDR3: CASSKPGQGYEQYF
DNA: TGTGCCAGCAGTAAGCCGGGACAGGGCTACGAGCAGTACTTC

size: .
V: TRBV7-7
J: TRBJ2-7
D: .
CDR3: CASSSRLDHYEQYF
DNA: TGTGCCAGCAGCTCACGATTGGACCACTACGAGCAGTACTTC

size: .
V: TRBV5-1
J: TRBJ1-2
D: .
CDR3: CASSNRDRLTNTF
DNA: TGCGCCAGCAGCAATAGGGACCGCCTGACGAACACCTTC

size: .
V: TRBV5-1
J: TRBJ2-1
D: .
CDR3: CASSLESEQFF
DNA: TGCGCCAGCAGCTTGGAAAGTGAGCAGTTCTTC

size: once
V: TRBV28
J: TRBJ2-7
D: .
CDR3: CASSQSYEQYF
DNA: TGTGCCAGCAGCCAATCCTACGAGCAGTACTTC

size: .
V: TRBV28
J: TRBJ2-7
D: .
CDR3: CASRKVYEQYF
DNA: TGTGCCAGCAGAAAAGTTTACGAGCAGTACTTC

size: .
V: TRBV5-1
J: TRBJ2-1
D: TRBD2
CDR3: CASTTLGTSNEQFF
DNA: TGCGCCAGCACCACGCTGGGGACTAGCAATGAGCAGTTCTTC

size: .
V: TRBV29-1
J: TRBJ2-5
D: .
CDR3: CSVEFGGRETQYF
DNA: TGCAGCGTTGAGTTTGGGGGACGAGAGACCCAGTACTTC

size: .
V: TRBV5-4
J: TRBJ2-6
D: .
CDR3: CASSLSSPGANVLTF
DNA: TGTGCCAGCAGCCTCAGTTCCCCCGGGGCCAACGTCCTGACTTTC

size: .
V: TRBV5-1
J: TRBJ1-1
D: .
CDR3: CASSPGDFTNTEAFF
DNA: TGCGCCAGCAGCCCGGGGGACTTTACGAACACTGAAGCTTTCTTT

size: .
V: TRBV10-1
J: TRBJ2-2
D: .
CDR3: CASSEALLNTGELFF
DNA: TGCGCCAGCAGTGAGGCCTTACTCAACACCGGGGAGCTGTTTTTT

size: .
V: TRBV7-2
J: TRBJ2-7
D: .
CDR3: CASSLARGRAYEQYF
DNA: TGTGCCAGCAGCTTAGCCAGGGGAAGGGCCTACGAGCAGTACTTC

size: .
V: TRBV11-2
J: TRBJ2-5
D: .
CDR3: CASSEGHRETQYF
DNA: TGTGCCAGCAGCGAGGGACACAGAGAGACCCAGTACTTC